Shown below are 2 T cell receptor beta chains from a single sample sequenced in a study of T cells after yellow fever vaccination. One entry per CDR3 protein, called by TCRdb with MiXCR from the 5' RACE reads. This sample carries under 400,000 distinct CDR3 sequences, under 14% of them seen once, and the ten largest clones take roughly 18%. The material sequenced was PBMCs, taken on the day of the first yellow fever vaccination. Receptor source: a man between 18 and 29 years old who received the YFV17D yellow fever vaccine.

This clonotype was seen a few times. This chain uses TRBV14 with TRBJ2-5; D is undetermined. V lost 2 bases and J 7 bases, leaving 11 bases between the germline ends. Germline assignment: CDR1 SGHDN and CDR2 FVKESK. The length of the CDR3 is 13 residues. The chain's CDR3 is CASSQIRYGTQYF. CDR3 nucleotide sequence: TGTGCCAGCAGCCAAATACGTTACGGGACCCAGTACTTC.

This chain connects TRBV29-1 to TRBJ2-1; D not certain. The CDR3 runs 15 residues. CDR1 is SQVTM and CDR2 is ANQGSEA in the germline V gene. V was cut by 6 bases and J by 0 bases, with 15 bases left in between. CDR3 bases: TGCAGCGTATTCAGACCGTCGCTCTCCTACAATGAGCAGTTCTTC. This codes for CSVFRPSLSYNEQFF.